This T cell receptor beta chain was sequenced for a study of blood T cells in healthy people across ages. Looking at the study overall: Template-switching capture recovered about one barcoded beta molecule per two T cells. Regarding the study as a whole: Older age went with lower TCR beta diversity per million T cells, in a roughly linear way.

The authors ran a second PCR of roughly 6 to 12 cycles using a sample-barcoded 5' primer and a J-beta primer mix. TCRdb reprocessed the 5' RACE reads via MiXCR and lists one record per CDR3 protein. The table lists more than 1 million distinct CDR3 sequences, 35% to 55% of them singletons, with 18% in the top ten. The trim removed 5 bases at V and 2 bases at J, leaving 5 bases unmatched. The CDR3 is 15 amino acids. This clonotype was counted between two and nine times. Its antigen is unknown. The sample consisted of blood. The chain carries TRBV12-3 or TRBV12-4 and TRBJ2-7; 11 nucleotides match TRBD2. This TCR came from a woman between 55 and 75 years old in good health. CDR3 region: CASSLSGRAAYEQYF. In DNA form, the CDR3 reads TGTGCCAGCAGTCTTAGCGGGAGGGCAGCCTACGAGCAGTACTTC.